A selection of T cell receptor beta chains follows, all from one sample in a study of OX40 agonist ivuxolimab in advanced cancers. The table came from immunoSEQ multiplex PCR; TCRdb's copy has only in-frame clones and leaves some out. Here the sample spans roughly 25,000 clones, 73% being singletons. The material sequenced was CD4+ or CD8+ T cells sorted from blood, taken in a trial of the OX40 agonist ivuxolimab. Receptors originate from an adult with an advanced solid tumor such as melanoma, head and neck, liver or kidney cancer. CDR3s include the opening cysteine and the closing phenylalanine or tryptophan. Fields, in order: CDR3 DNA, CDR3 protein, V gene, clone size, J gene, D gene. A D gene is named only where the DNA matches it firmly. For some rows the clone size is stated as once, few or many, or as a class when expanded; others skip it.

TGTGCCATCAGTGAGTCTCTCGGACTACCGGATTATTCCTACGAGCAGTACTTC | CAISESLGLPDYSYEQYF | TRBV10-3 | NA | TRBJ2-7 | NA
TGTGCCAGTGTGGGAGGGTATAATTCACCCCTCCACTTT | CASVGGYNSPLHF | TRBV19 | NA | TRBJ1-6 | NA
TGTGCCAGCAGTTTAAATGAGAACCAGCCCCAGCATTTT | CASSLNENQPQHF | TRBV28 | NA | TRBJ1-5 | NA
TGTGCCAGCAGGGGGGCCCCCGACTATGGCTACACCTTC | CASRGAPDYGYTF | TRBV6-1 | NA | TRBJ1-2 | NA
TGTGCCAGCAGTTACTCCCCAGGGGGATCCTACGAGCAGTACTTC | CASSYSPGGSYEQYF | TRBV6-5 | NA | TRBJ2-7 | TRBD1
TGTGCCAGCAGCAGACCGGGGCTCCGTGAAGCTTTCTTT | CASSRPGLREAFF | TRBV7-8 | once | TRBJ1-1 | NA
TGTGCCAGCAGTGAATCGGGCCTAGCCGGCGACAATGAGCAGTTCTTC | CASSESGLAGDNEQFF | TRBV25-1 | many | TRBJ2-1 | NA
TGTGCCAGCAGCTCCCCCGGGGGGACTAGCGGCGAGCAGTACTTC | CASSSPGGTSGEQYF | TRBV11-2 | NA | TRBJ2-7 | TRBD2
TGTGCCAGCAGTTACGGGACTAGGGGCTACGAGCAGTACTTC | CASSYGTRGYEQYF | TRBV27 | NA | TRBJ2-7 | TRBD2
TGTGCCAGCAGTTTTCCCCCCATCAGCACAGATACGCAGTATTTT | CASSFPPISTDTQYF | TRBV28 | NA | TRBJ2-3 | NA
TGCGCCAGCAGCTTGAAGGCTTCCTACGAGCAGTACTTC | CASSLKASYEQYF | TRBV5-1 | NA | TRBJ2-7 | NA
TGTGCCAGCAGCGTAGGGTCCAATGAGCAGTTCTTC | CASSVGSNEQFF | TRBV9 | NA | TRBJ2-1 | NA
TGTGCCAGCAGCTTATCGACCCCGGGACGGAATTCACCCCTCCACTTT | CASSLSTPGRNSPLHF | TRBV7-9 | NA | TRBJ1-6 | NA
TGTGCCTGGAGTACGGGGAGGTTTGGAGATACGCAGTATTTT | CAWSTGRFGDTQYF | TRBV30 | NA | TRBJ2-3 | NA
TGTGCCAGCAGCCCCCGTGGAAGACAGATCCTCCACTTT | CASSPRGRQILHF | TRBV6-1 | NA | TRBJ1-6 | NA
TGCGCCAGCAGTCTGTACTTGGGCTCCTACGAGCAGTACTTC | CASSLYLGSYEQYF | TRBV23-1 | many | TRBJ2-7 | NA
TGTGCCAGCAGGTGGACAGGTATGAATGAGCAGTTCTTC | CASRWTGMNEQFF | TRBV5-6 | few | TRBJ2-1 | TRBD1
TGTGCCAGCAGTTACTCCGGCAATGAGCAGTTCTTC | CASSYSGNEQFF | TRBV6-6 | NA | TRBJ2-1 | NA
TGTGCCAGCAGACTTTCAGAAGCTTTCTTT | CASRLSEAFF | TRBV2 | NA | TRBJ1-1 | NA
TGTGCCAGCAGCCCGATGACAGGGGAAAACTATGGCTACACCTTC | CASSPMTGENYGYTF | TRBV13 | NA | TRBJ1-2 | TRBD1
TGTGCCAGCTTACGGGGTGGCACCGGGGAGCTGTTTTTT | CASLRGGTGELFF | TRBV25-1 | NA | TRBJ2-2 | NA
TGTGCCAGCTCACCACCGGGGGACAGGGGGGGTGAAGCTTTCTTT | CASSPPGDRGGEAFF | TRBV18 | NA | TRBJ1-1 | TRBD1
TGTGCCAGCTCACCACTGGGGGACAGCCTTTTTACGAAAGGGTACGAGCAGTACTTC | CASSPLGDSLFTKGYEQYF | TRBV18 | many | TRBJ2-7 | TRBD1
TGTGCCAGCAGTGAAGGATTTGTGGCCAATCAGCCCCAGCATTTT | CASSEGFVANQPQHF | TRBV6-1 | few | TRBJ1-5 | NA
TGTGCCAGCAGCTTCAGCGGGGGGCAAAACATTCAGTACTTC | CASSFSGGQNIQYF | TRBV5-4 | NA | TRBJ2-4 | TRBD2
TGCGCCAGCAGCGAAAGGACTAGCGGGGGGGCCGGGGAGACCCAGTACTTC | CASSERTSGGAGETQYF | TRBV5-1 | NA | TRBJ2-5 | TRBD2
TGTGCCAGCAGCCAATACGCGGGAAATGGCTACACCTTC | CASSQYAGNGYTF | TRBV16 | NA | TRBJ1-2 | NA
TGCGCCAGCAGCTTGGAGTGGGTCCCTAGGGATACGCAGTATTTT | CASSLEWVPRDTQYF | TRBV5-1 | few | TRBJ2-3 | NA
TGTGCCAGCAGTCCCGGTCTGAACACTGAAGCTTTCTTT | CASSPGLNTEAFF | TRBV28 | NA | TRBJ1-1 | NA
TGTGCCAGCAGTTTATGGGAGGGCTACGAGCAGTACTTC | CASSLWEGYEQYF | TRBV28 | NA | TRBJ2-7 | NA
TGTGCCAGCAGCCCCGACAGTACCTACGAGCAGTACTTC | CASSPDSTYEQYF | TRBV7-2 | NA | TRBJ2-7 | NA
TGCAGCGTCATCCTAGGACTTTCCTACGAGCAGTACTTC | CSVILGLSYEQYF | TRBV29-1 | NA | TRBJ2-7 | NA
TGTGCCAGCGAACGGGGGGGATCGGCGAACACCGGGGAGCTGTTTTTT | CASERGGSANTGELFF | TRBV19 | NA | TRBJ2-2 | TRBD2